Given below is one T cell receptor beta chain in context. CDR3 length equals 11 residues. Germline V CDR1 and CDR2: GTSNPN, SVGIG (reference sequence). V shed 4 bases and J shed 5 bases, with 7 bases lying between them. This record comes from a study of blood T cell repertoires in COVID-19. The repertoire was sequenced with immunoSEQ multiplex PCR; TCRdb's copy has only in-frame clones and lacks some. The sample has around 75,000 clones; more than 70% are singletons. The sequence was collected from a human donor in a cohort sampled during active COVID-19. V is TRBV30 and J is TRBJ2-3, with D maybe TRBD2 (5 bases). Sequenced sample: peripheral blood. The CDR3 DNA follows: TGTGCCTGGAACCGGGGAGATACGCAGTATTTT. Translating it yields CAWNRGDTQYF.